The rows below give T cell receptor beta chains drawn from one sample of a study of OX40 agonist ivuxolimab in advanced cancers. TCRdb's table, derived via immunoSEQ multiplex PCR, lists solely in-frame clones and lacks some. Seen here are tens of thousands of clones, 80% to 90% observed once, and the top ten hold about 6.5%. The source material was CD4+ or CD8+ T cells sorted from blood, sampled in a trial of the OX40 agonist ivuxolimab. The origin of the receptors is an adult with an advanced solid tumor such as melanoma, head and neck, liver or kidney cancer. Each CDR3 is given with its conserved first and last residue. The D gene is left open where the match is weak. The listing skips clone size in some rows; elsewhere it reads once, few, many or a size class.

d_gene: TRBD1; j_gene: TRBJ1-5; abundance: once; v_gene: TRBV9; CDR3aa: CASSDKGAPNQPQHF; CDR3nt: TGTGCCAGCAGCGATAAGGGGGCTCCCAATCAGCCCCAGCATTTT
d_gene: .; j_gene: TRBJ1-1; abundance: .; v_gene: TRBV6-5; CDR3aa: CASSYSPPGNTEAFF; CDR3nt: TGTGCCAGCAGTTACTCCCCCCCAGGGAACACTGAAGCTTTCTTT
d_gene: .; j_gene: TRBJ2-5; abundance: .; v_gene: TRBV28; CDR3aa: CASSPGSGSLQETQYF; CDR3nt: TGTGCCAGCTCCCCGGGGTCAGGGAGTCTCCAAGAGACCCAGTACTTC
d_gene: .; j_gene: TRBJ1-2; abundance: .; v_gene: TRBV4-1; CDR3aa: CASSQDGGADYGYTF; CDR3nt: TGCGCCAGCAGCCAAGATGGGGGCGCAGACTATGGCTACACCTTC
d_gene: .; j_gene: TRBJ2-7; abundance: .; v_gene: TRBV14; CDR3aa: CASSQEKGGPHSYEQYF; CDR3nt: TGTGCCAGCAGCCAAGAAAAAGGGGGACCCCACTCCTACGAGCAGTACTTC
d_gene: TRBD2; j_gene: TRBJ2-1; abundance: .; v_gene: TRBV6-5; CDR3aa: CASSYSRAGGPDEQFF; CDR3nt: TGTGCCAGCAGTTACTCGAGAGCGGGGGGGCCCGATGAGCAGTTCTTC
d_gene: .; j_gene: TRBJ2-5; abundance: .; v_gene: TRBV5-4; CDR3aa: CASSPGEGGQETQYF; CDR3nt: TGTGCCAGCAGCCCAGGGGAGGGCGGCCAAGAGACCCAGTACTTC
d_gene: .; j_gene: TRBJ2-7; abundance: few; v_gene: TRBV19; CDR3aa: CASSITPVSYEQYF; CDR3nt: TGTGCCAGTAGTATTACCCCCGTCTCCTACGAGCAGTACTTC
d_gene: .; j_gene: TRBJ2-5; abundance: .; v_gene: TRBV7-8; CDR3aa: CASSSPGEGAYQETQYF; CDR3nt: TGTGCCAGCAGCTCCCCCGGGGAGGGGGCGTATCAAGAGACCCAGTACTTC
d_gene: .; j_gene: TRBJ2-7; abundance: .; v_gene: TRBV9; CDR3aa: CASSVGGGQVYEQYF; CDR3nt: TGTGCCAGCAGCGTAGGCGGTGGCCAGGTCTACGAGCAGTACTTC
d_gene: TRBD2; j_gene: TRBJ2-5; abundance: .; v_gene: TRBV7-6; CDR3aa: CASSGELAGRETQYF; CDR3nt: TGTGCCAGCAGTGGGGAGCTAGCGGGAAGAGAGACCCAGTACTTC
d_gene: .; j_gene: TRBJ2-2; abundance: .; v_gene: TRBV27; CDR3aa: CASSLSASFGLAETGELFF; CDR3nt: TGTGCCAGCAGTTTATCAGCGAGTTTCGGGCTAGCCGAAACCGGGGAGCTGTTTTTT
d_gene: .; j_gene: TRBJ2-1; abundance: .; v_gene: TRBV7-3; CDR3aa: CASSSSGIPGDNEQFF; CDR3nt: TGTGCCAGCAGCTCCTCGGGGATCCCCGGCGACAATGAGCAGTTCTTC
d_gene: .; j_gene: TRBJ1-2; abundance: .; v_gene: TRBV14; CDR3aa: CASSRGQGNYGYTF; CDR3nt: TGTGCCAGCAGCCGGGGGCAGGGTAACTATGGCTACACCTTC
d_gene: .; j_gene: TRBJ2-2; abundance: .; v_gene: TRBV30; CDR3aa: CAWSVGVNTGELFF; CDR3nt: TGTGCCTGGAGTGTTGGAGTCAACACCGGGGAGCTGTTTTTT
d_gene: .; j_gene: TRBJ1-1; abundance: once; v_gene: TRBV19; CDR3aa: CASRDQSGDEAFF; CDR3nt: TGTGCCAGTAGAGACCAGTCCGGGGACGAAGCTTTCTTT
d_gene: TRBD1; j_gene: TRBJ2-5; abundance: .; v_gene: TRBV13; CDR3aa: CASSWRTGGTYLSYQETQYF; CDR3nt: TGTGCCAGCAGCTGGCGGACAGGGGGAACCTATCTGTCCTATCAAGAGACCCAGTACTTC
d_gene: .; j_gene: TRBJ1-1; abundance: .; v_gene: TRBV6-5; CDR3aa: CASSYGIQAFF; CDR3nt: TGTGCCAGCAGTTACGGGATTCAAGCTTTCTTT
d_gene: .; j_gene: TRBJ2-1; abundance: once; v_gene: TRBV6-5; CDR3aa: CASSYSRISYNEQFF; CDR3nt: TGTGCCAGCAGTTACAGTCGGATCTCCTACAATGAGCAGTTCTTC
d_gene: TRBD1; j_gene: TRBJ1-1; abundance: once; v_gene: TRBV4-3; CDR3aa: CASSQDFLTGRTEAFF; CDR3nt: TGCGCCAGCAGCCAAGATTTCCTGACAGGGCGGACTGAAGCTTTCTTT
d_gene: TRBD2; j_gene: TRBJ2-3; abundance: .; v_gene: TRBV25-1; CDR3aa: CASSEYGGGSSDTQYF; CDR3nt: TGTGCCAGCAGTGAATATGGGGGGGGTTCATCAGATACGCAGTATTTT
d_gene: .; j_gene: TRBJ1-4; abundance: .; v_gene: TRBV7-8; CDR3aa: CASSYETGRLFF; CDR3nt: TGTGCCAGCAGCTATGAAACCGGGCGACTGTTTTTT
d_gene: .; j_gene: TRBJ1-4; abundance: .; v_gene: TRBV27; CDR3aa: CASSFREGGKLFF; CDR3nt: TGTGCCAGCAGTTTCAGGGAAGGGGGAAAACTGTTTTTT
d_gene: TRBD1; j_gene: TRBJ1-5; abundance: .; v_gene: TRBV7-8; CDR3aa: CASRWDRGPGQPQHF; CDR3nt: TGTGCCAGCAGATGGGACAGGGGGCCGGGTCAGCCCCAGCATTTT
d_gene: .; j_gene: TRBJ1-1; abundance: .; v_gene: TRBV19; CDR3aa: CASSPMNTEAFF; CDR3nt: TGTGCCAGTAGTCCCATGAACACTGAAGCTTTCTTT
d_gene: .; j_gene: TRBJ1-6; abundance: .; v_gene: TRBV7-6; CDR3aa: CASSPGSYNSPLHF; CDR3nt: TGTGCCAGCAGCCCTGGGTCCTACAATTCACCCCTCCACTTT
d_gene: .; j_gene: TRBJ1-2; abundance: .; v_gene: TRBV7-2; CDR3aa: CASSPRWGPYGYTF; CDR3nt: TGTGCCAGCAGCCCCCGATGGGGCCCCTATGGCTACACCTTC
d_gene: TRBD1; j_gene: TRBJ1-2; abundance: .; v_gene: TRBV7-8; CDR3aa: CASSLAPTGGWYGYTF; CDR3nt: TGTGCCAGCAGCTTAGCACCGACAGGGGGTTGGTATGGCTACACCTTC
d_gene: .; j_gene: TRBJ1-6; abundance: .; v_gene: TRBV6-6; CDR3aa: CASSYRANSPLHF; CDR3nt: TGTGCCAGCAGTTACAGGGCTAATTCACCCCTCCACTTT
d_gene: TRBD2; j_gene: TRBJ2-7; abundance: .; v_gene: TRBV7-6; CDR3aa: CASRPSGGASGEQYF; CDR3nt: TGTGCCAGCAGACCTAGCGGGGGGGCGTCGGGCGAGCAGTACTTC
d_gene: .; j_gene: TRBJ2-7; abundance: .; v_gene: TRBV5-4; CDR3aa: CASSLEGLSYEQYF; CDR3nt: TGTGCCAGCAGCTTGGAGGGACTTTCCTACGAGCAGTACTTC
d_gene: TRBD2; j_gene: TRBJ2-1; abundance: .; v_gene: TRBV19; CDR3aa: CASSIDNAGGIYNEQFF; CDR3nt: TGTGCCAGTAGTATAGATAACGCGGGGGGGATCTACAATGAGCAGTTCTTC
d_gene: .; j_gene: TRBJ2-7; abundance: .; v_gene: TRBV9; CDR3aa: CASSVRDIPYEQYF; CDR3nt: TGTGCCAGCAGCGTCCGGGACATACCGTACGAGCAGTACTTC
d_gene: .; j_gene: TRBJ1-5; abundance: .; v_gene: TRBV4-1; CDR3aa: CASSQVGVSNQPQHF; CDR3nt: TGCGCCAGCAGCCAAGTGGGAGTTAGCAATCAGCCCCAGCATTTT
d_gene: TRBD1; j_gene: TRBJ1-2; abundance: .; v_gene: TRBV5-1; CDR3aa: CASSSGTGLSGGYGYTF; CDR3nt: TGCGCCAGCAGCTCCGGGACAGGGCTCTCGGGGGGCTATGGCTACACCTTC
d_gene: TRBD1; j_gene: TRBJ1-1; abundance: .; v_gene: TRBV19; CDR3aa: CASSISRTGHTEAFF; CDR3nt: TGTGCCAGTAGTATAAGTCGGACAGGACACACTGAAGCTTTCTTT
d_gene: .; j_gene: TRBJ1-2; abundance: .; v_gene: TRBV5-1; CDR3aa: CASSLRGPTGNYGYTF; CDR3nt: TGCGCCAGCAGCTTAAGGGGACCTACCGGTAACTATGGCTACACCTTC
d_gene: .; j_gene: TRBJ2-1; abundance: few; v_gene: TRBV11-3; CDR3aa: CASSLGTYNEQFF; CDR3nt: TGTGCCAGCAGCCTAGGGACTTACAATGAGCAGTTCTTC
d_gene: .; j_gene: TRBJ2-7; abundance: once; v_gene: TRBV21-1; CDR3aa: CASSTDGRSSYEQYF; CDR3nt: TGTGCCAGCAGCACGGACGGTCGAAGCTCCTACGAGCAGTACTTC
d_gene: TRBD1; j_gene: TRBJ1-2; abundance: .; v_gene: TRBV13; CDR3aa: CASSPSLGQGIANYGYTF; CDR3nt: TGTGCCAGCAGCCCTAGCTTGGGACAGGGAATAGCTAACTATGGCTACACCTTC
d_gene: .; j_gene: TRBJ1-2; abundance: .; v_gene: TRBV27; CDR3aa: CASSLASNYGYTF; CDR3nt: TGTGCCAGCAGTTTGGCCTCTAACTATGGCTACACCTTC
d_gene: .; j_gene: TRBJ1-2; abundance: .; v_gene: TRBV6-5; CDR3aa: CASSYSTQSNYGYTF; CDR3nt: TGTGCCAGCAGTTACTCGACCCAGTCTAACTATGGCTACACCTTC
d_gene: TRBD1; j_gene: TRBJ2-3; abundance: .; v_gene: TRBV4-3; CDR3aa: CASSPEGGTGGNWDTQYF; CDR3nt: TGCGCCAGCAGCCCGGAGGGGGGGACAGGGGGGAATTGGGATACGCAGTATTTT
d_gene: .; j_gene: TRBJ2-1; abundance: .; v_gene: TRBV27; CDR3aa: CASSPLGANEQFF; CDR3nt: TGTGCCAGCAGTCCCCTCGGGGCCAATGAGCAGTTCTTC
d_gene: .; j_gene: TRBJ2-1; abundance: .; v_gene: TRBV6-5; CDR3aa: CASMRGSHRNNEQFF; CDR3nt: TGTGCCAGCATGCGGGGCTCGCACCGGAACAATGAGCAGTTCTTC
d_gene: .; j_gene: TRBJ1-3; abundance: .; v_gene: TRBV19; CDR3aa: CASSILWGSSGNTIYF; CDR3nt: TGTGCCAGTAGTATTCTCTGGGGTAGCTCTGGAAACACCATATATTTT